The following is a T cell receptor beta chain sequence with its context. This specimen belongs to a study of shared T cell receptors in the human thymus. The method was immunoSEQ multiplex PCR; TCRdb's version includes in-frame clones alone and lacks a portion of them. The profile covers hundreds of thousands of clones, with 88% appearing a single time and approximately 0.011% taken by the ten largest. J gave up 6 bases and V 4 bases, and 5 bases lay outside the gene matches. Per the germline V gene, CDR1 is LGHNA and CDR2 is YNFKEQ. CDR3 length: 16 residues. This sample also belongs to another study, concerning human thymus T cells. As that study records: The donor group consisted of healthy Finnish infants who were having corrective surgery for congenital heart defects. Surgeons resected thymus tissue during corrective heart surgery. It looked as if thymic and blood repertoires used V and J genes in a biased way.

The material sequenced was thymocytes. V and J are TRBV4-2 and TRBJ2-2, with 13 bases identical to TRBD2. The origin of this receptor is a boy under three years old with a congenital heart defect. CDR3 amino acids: CASSPGLAGVAGELFF. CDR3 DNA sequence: TGTGCCAGCAGCCCCGGACTAGCGGGAGTTGCCGGGGAGCTGTTTTTT.